This T cell receptor beta chain is drawn from a study of T cells in Graves' hyperthyroidism and ophthalmopathy. The investigators amplified TCR beta CDR3 regions from RNA transcripts. Initially, a first-round RT-PCR of the TCR CDR3 employed the HTBI primer set. TCRdb fed the multiplex PCR reads into MiXCR, producing one record per CDR3 protein. The data show hundreds of thousands of distinct CDR3 sequences, about 16% seen once. This CDR3 comprises 15 residues. The V end was cut by 4 bases, the J end by 1 base, with 11 bases between. The rearrangement joins TRBV12-3 or TRBV12-4 to TRBJ1-5, with D perhaps matching TRBD1 (5 bases). The clonotype was recovered from a woman aged 40 to 55 with Graves' ophthalmopathy. Material for sequencing was blood. The CDR3 region is CASSSGSSSNQPQHF. In nucleotides, the CDR3 is TGTGCCAGCAGTTCAGGGAGTAGCAGCAATCAGCCCCAGCATTTT.